Listed below are T cell receptor beta chains from one sample, sequenced in a study of blood T cell repertoires in COVID-19. TCRdb's table, derived via immunoSEQ multiplex PCR, lists solely in-frame clones and lacks some. The sample consists of 50,000 to 65,000 clones, around 88% of them appearing once. Sequenced input: peripheral blood. These receptor sequences come from a human donor in a cohort sampled during active COVID-19. The conserved cysteine and the conserved F or W are not part of the CDR3 here. Each record gives: J gene, V gene, CDR3 protein.

>TRBJ2-7|TRBV18
ASSAATTTRHEQY
>TRBJ2-3|TRBV3-1/TRBV3-2
ASSHLGSDTQY
>TRBJ2-3|TRBV5-4
ASSLGDLNTDTQY
>TRBJ2-1|TRBV9
ASSVGTYNEQF
>TRBJ2-7|TRBV19
ATRTRGSSYEQY
>TRBJ2-3|TRBV5-1
ASSLETRADTQY
>TRBJ2-1|TRBV6-5
ASTLMADYNEQF
>TRBJ1-1|TRBV6-5
ASSYSRGGDTEAF
>TRBJ1-3|TRBV5-1
ASSLADMGGGNTIY
>TRBJ1-5|TRBV13
ASSLGGEMSNQPQH
>TRBJ2-3|TRBV18
ASSPDRLAGGLATDTQY
>TRBJ2-5|TRBV28
ASSPWGSGRGETQY
>TRBJ1-1|TRBV28
ASSLSHRDTEAF
>TRBJ2-5|TRBV19
ASSIPGDSETQY
>TRBJ2-7|TRBV10-1
ASSAGGSTYEQY
>TRBJ1-5|TRBV29-1
SVVTGGFNQPQH
>TRBJ2-4|TRBV6-5
ASSRFSSGLVQY
>TRBJ2-4|TRBV5-4
ASSSRDRGDIQY
>TRBJ2-7|TRBV13
ASSSGMGQSYEQY
>TRBJ2-2|TRBV10-1
ASSRGTGELF
>TRBJ2-3|TRBV5-1
ASSLATSGTDTQY
>TRBJ1-1|TRBV10-2
ASSENDGGTEAF
>TRBJ1-6|TRBV7-2
ASSSTSGQFSSPLH
>TRBJ1-1|TRBV7-8
ASSLARAMNTEAF
>TRBJ2-7|TRBV5-1
ASRFQGLAGWDEQY
>TRBJ2-3|TRBV10-3
AISPLAGKTDTQY
>TRBJ2-1|TRBV5-1
ASSLGTSNGHEQF
>TRBJ1-2|TRBV6-5
ASTTGQGYGYT
>TRBJ2-1|TRBV6-5
ASYQAIYNEQF
>TRBJ1-3|TRBV6-6
ASSRPGQGARGNTIY
>TRBJ2-1|TRBV7-2
ASSLAGGRVGEQF
>TRBJ2-1|TRBV4-1
ASSRATPSGGSSYNEQF
>TRBJ1-3|TRBV7-2
ASSLAGQRRFSTGNTIY
>TRBJ2-2|TRBV5-1
ASSLLQGNTGELF
>TRBJ2-1|TRBV11-1
ASTKSGQIYNEQF
>TRBJ2-1|TRBV27
ASSLGRYNEQF
>TRBJ1-4|TRBV6-5
ASSYTARGANEKLF
>TRBJ1-1|TRBV7-9
ASSLAVGTAQNTEAF
>TRBJ2-3|TRBV18
ASSLTFAGKDTQY
>TRBJ1-4|TRBV2
ASTEDRAKLF
>TRBJ1-2|TRBV11-2
ASSFSSNYGYT
>TRBJ2-5|TRBV5-6
ASSRQGNQETQY
>TRBJ2-1|TRBV7-9
ASNRWESSYNEQF
>TRBJ2-5|TRBV5-1
ASSLALRGGETQY
>TRBJ2-1|TRBV2
ASTRQQGYNEQF
>TRBJ1-3|TRBV23-1
ASREDLSGNTIY
>TRBJ2-7|TRBV4-1
ASSPQGTRTYEQY
>TRBJ2-3|TRBV11-3
ASSSPSTDTQY
>TRBJ2-3|TRBV7-6
ASDEGKKRTDTQY
>TRBJ2-2|TRBV15
ATSRDLPGVPGELF
>TRBJ2-3|TRBV7-2
ASSLVGGRAPDTQY
>TRBJ2-1|TRBV28
ASSQGSLTTGSEQF
>TRBJ1-2|TRBV5-4
ASSGEGTGYT
>TRBJ2-6|TRBV6-5
ASRGGASGANVLT
>TRBJ1-2|TRBV5-1
ASSLRPLEGYT
>TRBJ2-5|TRBV19
ASSRTGTGTFTQY